Sequencing of this TCR beta chain was carried out in a study of blood T cell repertoires in COVID-19. About the research overall: Both acute and convalescent COVID-19 samples were obtained from the United States, Italy and Spain.

The length of the CDR3 is 12 residues. The germline CDR1 and CDR2 sequences are MNHNY and SVGAGI (reference sequence). The germline V and J ends were trimmed by 6 bases and 4 bases, with 9 bases remaining between them. Seattle patients were enrolled while actively infected and followed longitudinally. Profiled with immunoSEQ multiplex PCR; TCRdb holds only in-frame clones, not every one. The data show about 220,000 clones, roughly 85% seen once. This sequence was found in a woman in her 70s with COVID-19, enrolled during active disease. The sequencing sample was made of peripheral blood. The chain joins TRBV6-6 to TRBJ1-1, with D possibly TRBD1 on 6 matching bases. CDR3 sequence (DNA): TGTGCCAGCAGATCGGACAGCACTGAAGCTTTCTTT. This translates into CASRSDSTEAFF.